This TCR beta chain was found in a study of T cells in Graves' hyperthyroidism and ophthalmopathy. Overall study results and limits: Blood also carried most thyroid clonotypes expanded above 0.001.

RNA transcripts yielded amplified TCR beta CDR3 regions. The TCR CDR3 first-round RT-PCR relied on the HTBI primer set. MiXCR was run by TCRdb on the multiplex PCR reads, yielding one entry per CDR3 protein. There are roughly 350,000 distinct CDR3 sequences in the sample; about 15% occur only once, and 20% to 25% lies in the top ten. V was trimmed by 6 bases and J by 3 bases, leaving 17 bases between them. This CDR3 comprises 16 residues. Germline assignment: CDR1 MDHEN and CDR2 SYDVKM. This clonotype has a handful of counts. Its antigen remains unknown. Patients aged 18 to 65 with hyperthyroidism were newly diagnosed, with duration under 2 months. Uncontrolled infection, other autoimmune disease, pregnancy or lactation disqualified patients from enrolment.

This chain uses TRBV28 with TRBJ2-2; either TRBD1 or TRBD2 may supply D (7 bases each). This TCR was sampled from a woman younger than 45 with Graves' hyperthyroidism. The sequencing sample was made of blood. In nucleotides, the CDR3 is TGTGCCAGCAGCAATCCCCAGGGGGGGGACACCGGGGAGCTGTTTTTT. It codes for CASSNPQGGDTGELFF.